These 7 T cell receptor beta chains originate from one sample sequenced in a study of response to subunit inactivated influenza vaccine. TCRdb re-derived calls from the RT-PCR reads in MiXCR, one entry per CDR3 protein. The sample includes about 500,000 distinct CDR3 sequences, over 10% of them seen just once. The starting material was PBMCs from blood, obtained more than 35 days after vaccination. The receptors originated from a man aged 50 or older who received an inactivated influenza vaccine.

The chain carries TRBV6-2 or TRBV6-3 and TRBJ2-3; weak D call: TRBD1 (5 bases). Germline values: CDR1 MNHEY, CDR2 SVGEGT. The CDR3 covers 15 residues. The V end lost 3 bases, the J end lost 6 bases, and 16 bases lay between the germline ends. The CDR3 protein is CASSYFGAHTDTQYF. The CDR3 region has the DNA TGTGCCAGCAGTTATTTTGGGGCGCACACGGATACGCAGTATTTT.

To note about this clonotype: The junction departs from germline at one end; a sequencing error may be responsible. The chain recombines TRBV15 with TRBJ2-3; D may be TRBD2 (6 bases). CDR1 is LNHNV and CDR2 is YYDKDF in the germline V gene (reference sequence). The CDR3 sequence is 15 residues long. The CDR3 DNA sequence: TGCGCCACCAGCAGGAGCCTGGGGGAGGCAGATACGCAGTATTTT. Translating gives CATSRSLGEADTQYF.

This clonotype was seen repeatedly, ten times or more. This chain links TRBV29-1 with TRBJ2-7; D may be TRBD1 (6 bases). The CDR3 has 12 residues. Germline-derived CDR1 and CDR2 are SQVTM and ANQGSEA. V was trimmed by 4 bases and J by 2 bases, leaving 9 bases between them. The CDR3 sequence: CSVGAGAYEQYF. The CDR3 DNA reads TGCAGCGTTGGGGCAGGGGCCTACGAGCAGTACTTC.

This chain links TRBV19 with TRBJ1-5; D might be TRBD1 (6 bases). Germline CDR1 LNHDA, CDR2 SQIVND (reference sequence). This CDR3 spans 15 amino acids. Trimming shortened V by 4 bases and J by 0 bases, and 10 bases separated the two germline ends. Written as DNA, the CDR3 is TGTGCCAGTAGTAGACAGGAGTATAGCAATCAGCCCCAGCATTTT. Protein: CASSRQEYSNQPQHF. Full variable domain (missing parts from reference TRBV19 and TRBJ1-5): DGGITQSPKYLFRKEGQNVTLSCEQNLNHDAMYWYRQDPGQGLRLIYYSQIVNDFQKGDIAEGYSVSREKKESFPLTVTSAQKNPTAFYLCASSRQEYSNQPQHFGDGTRLSIL.

The genes are TRBV5-1 and TRBJ2-7; 8 positions agree with TRBD2. The CDR3 contains 13 residues. Germline loops: CDR1 SGHRS, CDR2 YFSETQ. With V trimmed by 2 bases and J by 6 bases, 4 bases remained unmatched. The CDR3 DNA reads TGCGCCAGCAGCTTTACGGGAGGGGTCGAGCAGTACTTC. This translates into CASSFTGGVEQYF.

The V gene is TRBV27, the J gene TRBJ2-2; 8 bases are shared with TRBD1. V was pared by 4 bases and J by 0 bases, with 7 bases of the junction left unmatched. CDR1 and CDR2 from the germline V gene are MNHEY and SMNVEV (reference sequence). The CDR3 totals 17 residues. This chain's CDR3 is CASSSGSGGANTGELFF. CDR3 coding DNA: TGTGCCAGCAGTTCTGGGTCAGGGGGCGCGAACACCGGGGAGCTGTTTTTT.

This clonotype was observed a handful of times. The rearrangement joins TRBV20-1 to TRBJ2-1; TRBD2 agrees at 8 bases. CDR1 and CDR2 (germline): DFQATT, SNEGSKA (reference sequence). The CDR3 length is 14 residues. The ends lost 3 bases at V and 8 bases at J; junction bases unmatched: 9. This CDR3 reads CSARGLEVSYEQFF. The CDR3 DNA reads TGCAGTGCTAGGGGACTAGAGGTGTCTTATGAGCAGTTCTTC.